These 24 T cell receptor beta chains came from one sample sequenced in a study of spatial heterogeneity in lung cancer. TCRdb redid the calling of the 5' RACE reads with MiXCR, one entry per CDR3 protein. Of roughly 70,000 distinct CDR3 sequences listed, approximately 8.9% were seen once; the top ten hold under 2.5%. Described time point: blood at routine non-recurrence follow-up after resection. Sequences were derived from PBMCs, sampled at follow-up. These TCRs come from a female donor with early-stage non-small cell lung cancer.

This chain links TRBV11-3 with TRBJ2-1, with D possibly TRBD2 on 5 matching bases. Germline assignment: CDR1 SGHNT and CDR2 YENEEA. V was clipped by 5 bases and J by 4 bases, with 15 bases between them. The CDR3 has 15 residues. The chain's CDR3 is CASSARGPLYNEQFF. The CDR3 region has the DNA TGTGCCAGCAGCGCCCGAGGGCCCCTATACAATGAGCAGTTCTTC.

In the case of this clonotype: Mismatch with germline at one junction end may stem from a read error. The rearrangement uses TRBV10-3 and TRBJ1-1; D is unresolved. Germline CDR1 reads ENHRY; CDR2 reads SYGVKD. The CDR3 spans 12 residues. The CDR3 loop reads CAISEGNAEAFF. The DNA of the CDR3 is TGTGCCATCAGTGAGGGGAACGCTGAAGCTTTCTTT.

Ten or more counts support this clonotype. The chain is built from TRBV28 and TRBJ2-1, with 11 bases that match TRBD1. V shed 6 bases, J shed 5 bases, and the junction held 6 bases outside the gene matches. Germline-derived CDR1 and CDR2 are MDHEN and SYDVKM. The CDR3 is 15 residues long. The CDR3 protein is CASSTRTGGHNEQFF. The DNA of the CDR3 is TGTGCCAGCAGCACCCGGACAGGGGGCCACAATGAGCAGTTCTTC.

The sample holds many counts of this clonotype. The V gene is TRBV11-2, the J gene TRBJ2-6; 7 bases line up with TRBD1. The junction had 16 bases not matched to a gene; V was cut back by 5 bases and J by 6 bases. There are 18 residues in the CDR3. CDR1 is SGHAT, CDR2 FQNNGV, per germline. The CDR3 nucleotides are TGTGCCAGCAGCCCACCGACAGGGCCCCAGGGGAAGGCCAACGTCCTGACTTTC. Encoded protein: CASSPPTGPQGKANVLTF. Combining the CDR3 with reference TRBV11-2 and TRBJ2-6 gives the whole variable domain EAGVAQSPRYKIIEKRQSVAFWCNPISGHATLYWYQQILGQGPKLLIQFQNNGVVDDSQLPKDRFSAERLKGVDSTLKIQPAKLEDSAVYLCASSPPTGPQGKANVLTFGAGSRLTVL.

This clonotype was counted at least ten times. This chain links TRBV20-1 with TRBJ2-4; TRBD2 is a possible D gene (6 bases). The CDR3 loop spans 15 amino acids. In germline, CDR1 is DFQATT, CDR2 SNEGSKA (reference sequence). Trimming took off 2 bases at V and 7 bases at J, with 18 bases between the two ends. CDR3 coding DNA: TGCAGTGCTAGACGTAGCAGGGAGGCAGATAACATTCAGTACTTC. Amino acid sequence: CSARRSREADNIQYF.

The table lists this clonotype with many counts. J is TRBJ2-7 and V is TRBV6-5; 7 bases align to TRBD1. The germline V gene encodes CDR1 MNHEY and CDR2 SVGAGI. This CDR3 is built from 15 residues. The ends lost 2 bases at V and 3 bases at J; junction bases unmatched: 7. The CDR3 region has the DNA TGTGCCAGCAGTTACGACCCGGGACAGAGCTACGAGCAGTACTTC. Protein sequence: CASSYDPGQSYEQYF.

In its sample, this clonotype ranks as medium-sized. CDR3 loop: CASSLNSNQPQHF. The DNA of the CDR3 is TGTGCCAGCAGCCTAAATAGCAATCAGCCCCAGCATTTT. The rearrangement uses TRBV12-3 or TRBV12-4 and TRBJ1-5; D is unresolved. CDR3 size: 13 residues. The germline V and J ends were trimmed by 6 bases and 0 bases, with 6 bases remaining between them.

This clonotype was seen repeatedly, ten times or more. This chain links TRBV28 with TRBJ2-2; no reliable D call. This CDR3 comprises 16 residues. Germline V gene lookup returns CDR1 MDHEN and CDR2 SYDVKM. Trimming left V 3 bases short and J 5 bases short, with 16 bases between. This CDR3 reads CASSFPRSSITGELFF. CDR3 bases: TGTGCCAGCAGTTTTCCCCGGAGTTCTATAACCGGGGAGCTGTTTTTT.

This sequence joins TRBV12-3 or TRBV12-4 and TRBJ2-2; 7 bases match TRBD2. The CDR3 is made up of 15 amino acids. Trimming cost V 7 bases and J 7 bases; bases outside gene matches: 12. CDR3 DNA: TGTGCCAGCACCCACCGGGGGGTTGCTATCGGGGAGCTGTTTTTT. It codes for CASTHRGVAIGELFF.

About this clonotype: A junction end diverges from the germline sequence, so it may reflect a read error. The rearrangement uses TRBV10-3 and TRBJ2-5; no firm D call. The CDR3 totals 13 residues. Germline CDR1 reads ENHRY; CDR2 reads SYGVKD. The CDR3 loop is CATSESTRETQYF. CDR3 sequence (DNA): TGTGCCACCAGTGAGTCGACTCGAGAGACCCAGTACTTC.

This clonotype was observed at least ten times. The CDR3 DNA reads as TGTGCCAGCAGCCGAGGGAACCAGGTGTACGAGCAGTACTTC. It specifies CASSRGNQVYEQYF. The genes are TRBV14 and TRBJ2-7, with D possibly matching TRBD2 (5 bases). V lost 4 bases and J lost 4, with 14 bases in between. The CDR3 consists of 14 residues. The germline gives CDR1 SGHDN, CDR2 FVKESK.

The V and J genes are TRBV9 and TRBJ2-7; 13 positions match TRBD2. CDR3 length equals 15 residues. V was pared by 3 bases and J by 5 bases, with 5 bases of the junction left unmatched. Germline V gives CDR1 SGDLS, CDR2 YYNGEE. The CDR3 DNA reads as TGTGCCAGCAGCGCCGGACTAGCGGGAGATCACGAGCAGTACTTC. It encodes CASSAGLAGDHEQYF.

This sequence joins TRBV4-2 and TRBJ2-1; D possibly corresponds to TRBD1 (5 bases). From germline, CDR1 is LGHNA and CDR2 YNFKEQ. The CDR3 runs to 15 residues. The V and J ends lost 11 bases and 3 bases respectively, with 20 bases between them. CDR3 in DNA: TGTGCCGCCGGTAGATGGGCGGACAACTACAATGAGCAGTTCTTC. Amino acid sequence: CAAGRWADNYNEQFF.

The chain has TRBV20-1 and TRBJ2-1, with 7 bases matching TRBD2. The junction had 6 bases not matched to a gene; V was cut back by 3 bases and J by 7 bases. CDR1 and CDR2 (germline): DFQATT, SNEGSKA (reference sequence). The CDR3 loop spans 13 amino acids. The CDR3 DNA reads as TGCAGTGCTAGTAGCGGGCTCTTTAATGAGCAGTTCTTC. Protein: CSASSGLFNEQFF.

The chain carries TRBV20-1 and TRBJ2-3, with D perhaps TRBD2 (5 bases). The V end lost 3 bases, the J end lost 4 bases, and 14 bases lay between the germline ends. This CDR3 region has 14 residues. The germline V gene encodes CDR1 DFQATT and CDR2 SNEGSKA (reference sequence). CDR3 DNA: TGCAGTGCTAGTGATCGGGGAAGGGCAGATACGCAGTATTTT. Protein product: CSASDRGRADTQYF.

In this sample, this clonotype turned up many times. The chain uses TRBV2 and TRBJ1-4; a weak D match, TRBD1 (6 bases). Germline assignment: CDR1 SNHLY and CDR2 FYNNEI. Trimming removed 6 bases from V and 2 bases from J, with 10 bases in between. The CDR3 contains 14 residues. In DNA form, the CDR3 reads TGTGCCAGCAGGAACAGGGTCACTAATGAAAAACTGTTTTTT. It translates to CASRNRVTNEKLFF.

With respect to this clonotype: Since a much larger clone is just one base distant, this may be a read error. Here the CDR3 omits its conserved ending phenylalanine or tryptophan, so a read error is the likely source. The rearrangement uses TRBV10-3 and TRBJ2-7, with a possible D match to TRBD2 (6 bases). CDR3 size: 13 residues. Per the germline V gene, CDR1 is ENHRY and CDR2 is SYGVKD. Trimming removed 11 bases from V and 1 base from J, with 15 bases in between. The CDR3 region is CAVGTYGSYEQYL. The CDR3, as DNA: TGTGCCGTAGGGACTTATGGTTCCTACGAGCAGTACCTC.

The chain uses TRBV6-5 and TRBJ2-7; possibly TRBD1 or TRBD2 for D (5 bases each). Germline V gene sequence: CDR1 MNHEY, CDR2 SVGAGI. This CDR3 has 14 amino acids. Trimming pared 4 bases from V and 2 bases from J, leaving 12 bases between. The CDR3 spells CASSLRDGAYEQYF. The CDR3, as DNA: TGTGCCAGCAGTTTACGGGACGGAGCCTACGAGCAGTACTTC.

This clonotype was seen at least ten times. V gene TRBV21-1 combines with J gene TRBJ2-3; the table's D call, TRBD1, was not checked against the DNA. TRBV21-1 is a documented pseudogene. The CDR3 is 16 residues long. DNA of the CDR3: TGTGCCCTCTGGGACCCGGCGTGGGGTCCTGAAGATACGCAGTATTTT. Protein: CALWDPAWGPEDTQYF.

This clonotype was seen many times. The CDR3 sequence: CASSPGYRTDTQYF. Here the CDR3 DNA reads TGTGCCAGCAGCCCCGGATACCGCACAGATACGCAGTATTTT. The V and J genes are TRBV28 and TRBJ2-3; D gene uncertain. The CDR3 runs 14 residues. Germline CDR1 is MDHEN and CDR2 is SYDVKM. Trimming left V 6 bases short and J 1 base short, with 11 bases between.

This clonotype appeared many times. This sequence joins TRBV24-1 and TRBJ2-1; 8 bases line up with TRBD2. The V and J ends lost 9 bases and 8 bases, in that order; junction bases with no gene match: 5. Per germline, CDR1 KGHDR and CDR2 SFDVKD. The CDR3 has 12 residues. CDR3 sequence: CATRGGGDEQFF. The CDR3 bases are TGTGCCACCCGGGGGGGCGGGGATGAGCAGTTCTTC.

Many counts were recorded for this clonotype. J is TRBJ2-2 and V is TRBV5-6; no firm D call. V dropped 1 base and J dropped 7 bases, with 2 bases sitting between them. This CDR3 is built from 11 residues. Germline-derived CDR1 and CDR2 are SGHDT and YYEEEE. CDR3 in amino acids: CASSLSGELFF. The CDR3 DNA sequence: TGTGCCAGCAGCTTGAGCGGGGAGCTGTTTTTT.

This clonotype was observed at least ten times. The rearrangement uses TRBV12-3 or TRBV12-4 and TRBJ2-3; no firm D call. V was trimmed by 5 bases and J by 0 bases, leaving 9 bases between them. CDR3 size: 14 residues. This CDR3 is CASSRAPSTDTQYF. DNA for the CDR3: TGTGCCAGCAGTAGGGCGCCTAGCACAGATACGCAGTATTTT.

This clonotype appeared many times. The J gene is TRBJ2-1, the V gene TRBV24-1; D remains unclear. The ends were cut back, 10 bases at V and 0 bases at J, with 9 bases in the middle. Germline V gives CDR1 KGHDR, CDR2 SFDVKD. There are 13 residues in the CDR3. The CDR3 DNA reads TGTGCCACAATGAAGAGCTCCTACAATGAGCAGTTCTTC. The encoded protein is CATMKSSYNEQFF.